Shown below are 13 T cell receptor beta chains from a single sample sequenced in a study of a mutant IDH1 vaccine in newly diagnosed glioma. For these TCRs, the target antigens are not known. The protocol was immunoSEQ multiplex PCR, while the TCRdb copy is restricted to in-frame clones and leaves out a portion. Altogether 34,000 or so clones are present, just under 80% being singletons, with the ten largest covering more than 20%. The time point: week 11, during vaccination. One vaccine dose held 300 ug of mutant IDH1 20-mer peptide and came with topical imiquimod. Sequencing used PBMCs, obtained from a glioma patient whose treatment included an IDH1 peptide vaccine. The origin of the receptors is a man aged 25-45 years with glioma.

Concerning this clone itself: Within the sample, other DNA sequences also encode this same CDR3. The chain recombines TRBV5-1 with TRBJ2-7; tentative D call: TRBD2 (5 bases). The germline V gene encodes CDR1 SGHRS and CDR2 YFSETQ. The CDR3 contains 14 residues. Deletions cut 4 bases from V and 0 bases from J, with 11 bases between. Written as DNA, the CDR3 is TGCGCCAGCAGCCTTGCGGGCAACTCCTACGAGCAGTACTTC. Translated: CASSLAGNSYEQYF.

CDR3 bases: TGTGCCAGCAGATCCGGGACAGGGATTTCCGGGGAGCTGTTTTTT. Protein sequence: CASRSGTGISGELFF. The chain joins TRBV9 to TRBJ2-2, with 9 positions matching TRBD1. Germline CDR1 and CDR2: SGDLS and YYNGEE. Losses at the gene ends were 5 bases for V and 6 bases for J; bases not matched to a gene: 8. The CDR3 sequence is 15 residues long.

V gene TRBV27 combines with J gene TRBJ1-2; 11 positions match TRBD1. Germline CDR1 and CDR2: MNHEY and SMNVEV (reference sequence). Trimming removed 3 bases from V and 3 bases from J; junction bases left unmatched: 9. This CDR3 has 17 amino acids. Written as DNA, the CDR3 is TGTGCCAGCAGTTTCGGACAGGGGGCGGGGGATGACTATGGCTACACCTTC. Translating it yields CASSFGQGAGDDYGYTF.

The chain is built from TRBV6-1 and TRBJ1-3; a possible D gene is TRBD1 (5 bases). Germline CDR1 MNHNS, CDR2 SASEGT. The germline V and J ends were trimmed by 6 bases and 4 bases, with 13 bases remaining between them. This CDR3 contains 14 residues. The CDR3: CASSMGGSGNTIYF. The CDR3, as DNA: TGTGCCAGCAGCATGGGGGGATCAGGAAACACCATATATTTT.

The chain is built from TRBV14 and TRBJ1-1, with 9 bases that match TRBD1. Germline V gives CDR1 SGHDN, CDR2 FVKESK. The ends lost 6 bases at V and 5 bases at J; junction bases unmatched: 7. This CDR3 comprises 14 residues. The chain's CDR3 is CASRTGGVQTEAFF. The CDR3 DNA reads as TGTGCCAGCAGAACAGGGGGCGTTCAAACTGAAGCTTTCTTT.

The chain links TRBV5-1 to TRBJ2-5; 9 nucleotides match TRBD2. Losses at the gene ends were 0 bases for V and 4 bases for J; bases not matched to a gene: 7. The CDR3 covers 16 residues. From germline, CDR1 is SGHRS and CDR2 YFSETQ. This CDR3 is CASSLGGAGGTETQYF. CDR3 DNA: TGCGCCAGCAGCTTGGGAGGAGCGGGGGGCACAGAGACCCAGTACTTC.

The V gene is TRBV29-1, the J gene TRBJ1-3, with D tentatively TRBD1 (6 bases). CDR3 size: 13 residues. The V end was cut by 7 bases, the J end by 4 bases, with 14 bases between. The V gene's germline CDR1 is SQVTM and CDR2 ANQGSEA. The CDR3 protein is CSAQGLAGNTIYF. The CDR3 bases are TGCAGCGCTCAGGGGCTCGCCGGAAACACCATATATTTT.

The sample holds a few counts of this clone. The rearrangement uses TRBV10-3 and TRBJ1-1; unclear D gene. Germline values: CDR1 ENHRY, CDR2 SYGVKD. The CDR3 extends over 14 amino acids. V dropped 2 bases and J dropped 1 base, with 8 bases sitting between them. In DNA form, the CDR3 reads TGTGCCATCAGTGAGATCGGGGAGAACACTGAAGCTTTCTTT. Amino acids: CAISEIGENTEAFF.

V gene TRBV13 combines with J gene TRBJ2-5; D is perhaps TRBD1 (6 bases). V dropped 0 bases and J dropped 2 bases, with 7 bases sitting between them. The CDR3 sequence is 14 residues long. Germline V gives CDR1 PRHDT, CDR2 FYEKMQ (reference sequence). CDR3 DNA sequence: TGTGCCAGCAGCTTAGGGACAGGTCAAGAGACCCAGTACTTC. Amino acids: CASSLGTGQETQYF.

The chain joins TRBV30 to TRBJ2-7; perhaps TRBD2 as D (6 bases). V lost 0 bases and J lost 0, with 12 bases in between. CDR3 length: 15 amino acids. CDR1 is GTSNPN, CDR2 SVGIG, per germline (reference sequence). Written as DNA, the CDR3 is TGTGCCTGGAGTGTTGGTATGCGGGGCTCCTACGAGCAGTACTTC. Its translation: CAWSVGMRGSYEQYF.

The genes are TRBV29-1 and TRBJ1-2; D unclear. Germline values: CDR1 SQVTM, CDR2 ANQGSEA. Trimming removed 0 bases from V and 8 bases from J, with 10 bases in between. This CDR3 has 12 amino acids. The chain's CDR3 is CSVEESVGGYTF. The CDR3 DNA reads TGCAGCGTTGAAGAGTCGGTTGGCGGCTACACCTTC.

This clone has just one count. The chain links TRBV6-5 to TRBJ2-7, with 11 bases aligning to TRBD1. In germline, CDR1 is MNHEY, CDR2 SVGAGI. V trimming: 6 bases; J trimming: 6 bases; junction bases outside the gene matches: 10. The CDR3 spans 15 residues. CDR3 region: CASSRGRTGGGEQYF. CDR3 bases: TGTGCCAGCAGCCGGGGGAGGACAGGGGGCGGCGAGCAGTACTTC.

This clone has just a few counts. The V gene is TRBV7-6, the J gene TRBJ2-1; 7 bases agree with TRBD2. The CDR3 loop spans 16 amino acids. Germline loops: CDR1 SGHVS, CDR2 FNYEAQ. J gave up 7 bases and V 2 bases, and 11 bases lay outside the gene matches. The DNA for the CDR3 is TGTGCCAGCAGCTTAACTAGGGAGGGCCGGGCGAATGAGCAGTTCTTC. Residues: CASSLTREGRANEQFF. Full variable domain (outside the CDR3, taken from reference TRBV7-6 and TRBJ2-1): GAGVSQSPRYKVTKRGQDVALRCDPISGHVSLYWYRQALGQGPEFLTYFNYEAQQDKSGLPNDRFSAERPEGSISTLTIQRTEQRDSAMYRCASSLTREGRANEQFFGPGTRLTVL.